This T cell receptor (beta chain) was recorded in a study of T cell responses to AZD1222 COVID-19 vaccine. The repertoire was sequenced with immunoSEQ multiplex PCR; TCRdb's copy has only in-frame clones and lacks some. The top ten clones hold around 2.8% of a sample with roughly 130,000 clones, around 93% of them seen once. Germline trimming cut 6 bases from V and 5 bases from J; bases unmatched to any gene: 5. Germline V gene sequence: CDR1 SNHLY, CDR2 FYNNEI. The CDR3 loop spans 14 amino acids. This sequence joins TRBV2 and TRBJ2-3, with TRBD2 identical over 10 bases. The TCR sequence derives from an adult in good health. This material consisted of peripheral blood, taken on day 0 of AZD1222 vaccination. The CDR3, as DNA: TGTGCCAGCAGGCTAGCGGGAGACAAAGATACGCAGTATTTT. Protein product: CASRLAGDKDTQYF.